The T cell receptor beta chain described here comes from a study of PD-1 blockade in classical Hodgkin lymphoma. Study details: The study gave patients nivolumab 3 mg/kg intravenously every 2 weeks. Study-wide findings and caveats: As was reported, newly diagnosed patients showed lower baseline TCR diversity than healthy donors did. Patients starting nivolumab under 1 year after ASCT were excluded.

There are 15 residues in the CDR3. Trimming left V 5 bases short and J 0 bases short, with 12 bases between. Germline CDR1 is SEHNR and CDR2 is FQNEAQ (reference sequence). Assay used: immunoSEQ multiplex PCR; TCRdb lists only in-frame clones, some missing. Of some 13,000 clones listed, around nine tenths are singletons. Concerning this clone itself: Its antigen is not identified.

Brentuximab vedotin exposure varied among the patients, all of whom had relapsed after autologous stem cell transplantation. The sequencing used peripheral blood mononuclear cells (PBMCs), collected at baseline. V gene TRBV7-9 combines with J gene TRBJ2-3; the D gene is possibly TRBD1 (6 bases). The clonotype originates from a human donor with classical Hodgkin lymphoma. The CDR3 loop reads CASSKGQLSTDTQYF. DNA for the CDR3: TGTGCCAGCAGCAAGGGACAATTAAGCACAGATACGCAGTATTTT.